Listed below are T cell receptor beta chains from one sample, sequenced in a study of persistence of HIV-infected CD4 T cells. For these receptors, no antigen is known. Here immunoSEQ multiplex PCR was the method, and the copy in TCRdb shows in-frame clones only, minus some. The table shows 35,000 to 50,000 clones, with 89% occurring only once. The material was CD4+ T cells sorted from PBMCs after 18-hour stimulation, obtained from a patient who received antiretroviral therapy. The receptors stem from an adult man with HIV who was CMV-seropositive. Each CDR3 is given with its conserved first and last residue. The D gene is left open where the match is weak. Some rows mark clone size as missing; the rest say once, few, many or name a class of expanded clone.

CDR3 DNA: TGCGCCAGCAGCTTGGGGACAGGGCAAGGGTACGAGCAGTACTTC
CDR3 protein: CASSLGTGQGYEQYF
clone size: -
CDR3 length: 15
D gene: TRBD1
J gene: TRBJ2-7
V gene: TRBV5-1

CDR3 DNA: TGTGCCAGCAGACCACCCCGGAGCGGGGGGTCCTACGAGCAGTACTTC
CDR3 protein: CASRPPRSGGSYEQYF
clone size: -
CDR3 length: 16
D gene: TRBD2
J gene: TRBJ2-7
V gene: TRBV6-6

CDR3 DNA: TGTGCCAGTAGTGGGGGACACCAGAACACTGAAGCTTTCTTT
CDR3 protein: CASSGGHQNTEAFF
clone size: -
CDR3 length: 14
D gene: -
J gene: TRBJ1-1
V gene: TRBV19

CDR3 DNA: TGTGCCAGTAGTATTTTACCCGGACGGGGACCCTATGGCTACACCTTC
CDR3 protein: CASSILPGRGPYGYTF
clone size: -
CDR3 length: 16
D gene: -
J gene: TRBJ1-2
V gene: TRBV19

CDR3 DNA: TGTGCCAGCAGCCATATGGACAGGGGGAGGAATGGCTACACCTTC
CDR3 protein: CASSHMDRGRNGYTF
clone size: -
CDR3 length: 15
D gene: TRBD1
J gene: TRBJ1-2
V gene: TRBV3-1/TRBV3-2

CDR3 DNA: TGTGCCAGCAGTCAATCGGCCACCTACACTGAAGCTTTCTTT
CDR3 protein: CASSQSATYTEAFF
clone size: -
CDR3 length: 14
D gene: -
J gene: TRBJ1-1
V gene: TRBV6-6

CDR3 DNA: TGTGCCAGCAGCAAAGTATCGAGCTTTTTTGCCCCTAGCAATCAGCCCCAGCATTTT
CDR3 protein: CASSKVSSFFAPSNQPQHF
clone size: -
CDR3 length: 19
D gene: -
J gene: TRBJ1-5
V gene: TRBV21-1

CDR3 DNA: TGTGCCAGCTCAGAGAGTACCAACTATGGCTACACCTTC
CDR3 protein: CASSESTNYGYTF
clone size: -
CDR3 length: 13
D gene: -
J gene: TRBJ1-2
V gene: TRBV18

CDR3 DNA: TGTGCCAGCAGCCGTGCTACTAGCGGGGGGATTGGCACAGATACGCAGTATTTT
CDR3 protein: CASSRATSGGIGTDTQYF
clone size: -
CDR3 length: 18
D gene: TRBD2
J gene: TRBJ2-3
V gene: TRBV7-2

CDR3 DNA: TGCAGCGTTTCTGAAGGGAATCAGCCCCAGCATTTT
CDR3 protein: CSVSEGNQPQHF
clone size: -
CDR3 length: 12
D gene: -
J gene: TRBJ1-5
V gene: TRBV29-1

CDR3 DNA: TGCGCCAGCAGCCATATGGCGGGGGGCCGGAACAATGAGCAGTTCTTC
CDR3 protein: CASSHMAGGRNNEQFF
clone size: -
CDR3 length: 16
D gene: TRBD2
J gene: TRBJ2-1
V gene: TRBV4-1

CDR3 DNA: TGCAGTGCTAGAGACCCCACTGAAGCTTTCTTT
CDR3 protein: CSARDPTEAFF
clone size: -
CDR3 length: 11
D gene: -
J gene: TRBJ1-1
V gene: TRBV20-1

CDR3 DNA: TGTGCCAGCAGTGGCGCCGTGGGAGATACGCAGTATTTT
CDR3 protein: CASSGAVGDTQYF
clone size: -
CDR3 length: 13
D gene: -
J gene: TRBJ2-3
V gene: TRBV2

CDR3 DNA: TGTGCCAGCAGCTCCTTGGACAGGGCAGGGTCTGAGCAGTTCTTC
CDR3 protein: CASSSLDRAGSEQFF
clone size: -
CDR3 length: 15
D gene: TRBD1
J gene: TRBJ2-1
V gene: TRBV5-5

CDR3 DNA: TGTGCCAGCAGTGTTGGTCCCACTGAAGCTTTCTTT
CDR3 protein: CASSVGPTEAFF
clone size: once
CDR3 length: 12
D gene: -
J gene: TRBJ1-1
V gene: TRBV2

CDR3 DNA: TGTGCCAGCAAACGAGGGACAGACTCTAACTATGGCTACACCTTC
CDR3 protein: CASKRGTDSNYGYTF
clone size: -
CDR3 length: 15
D gene: TRBD1
J gene: TRBJ1-2
V gene: TRBV6-5

CDR3 DNA: TGTGCCAGCAGCGGGAGGACGCCTGTCTTGGAGCAGTACTTC
CDR3 protein: CASSGRTPVLEQYF
clone size: -
CDR3 length: 14
D gene: -
J gene: TRBJ2-7
V gene: TRBV21-1

CDR3 DNA: TGTGCCACCAGTGGGAGACTAGCGACAGATACGCAGTATTTT
CDR3 protein: CATSGRLATDTQYF
clone size: -
CDR3 length: 14
D gene: TRBD2
J gene: TRBJ2-3
V gene: TRBV24-1

CDR3 DNA: TGTGCCAGCAGCCCTCGGGACCGCAAAAACATTCAGTACTTC
CDR3 protein: CASSPRDRKNIQYF
clone size: -
CDR3 length: 14
D gene: -
J gene: TRBJ2-4
V gene: TRBV7-8

CDR3 DNA: TGTGCCAGCAGGCGGCCTGGGCTATTGAACACTGAAGCTTTCTTT
CDR3 protein: CASRRPGLLNTEAFF
clone size: -
CDR3 length: 15
D gene: -
J gene: TRBJ1-1
V gene: TRBV13

CDR3 DNA: TGTGCCAGCAGCTTAGCAGGGGCAGCAGATACGCAGTATTTT
CDR3 protein: CASSLAGAADTQYF
clone size: once
CDR3 length: 14
D gene: -
J gene: TRBJ2-3
V gene: TRBV7-9

CDR3 DNA: TGTGCCAGCAGTGAAGAAAGGACAGGAGCTGGCTACACCTTC
CDR3 protein: CASSEERTGAGYTF
clone size: -
CDR3 length: 14
D gene: TRBD1
J gene: TRBJ1-2
V gene: TRBV6-1

CDR3 DNA: TGCGCCAGCAGCCGGGGACAGGTCTACGAGCAGTACTTC
CDR3 protein: CASSRGQVYEQYF
clone size: -
CDR3 length: 13
D gene: TRBD1
J gene: TRBJ2-7
V gene: TRBV5-1

CDR3 DNA: TGTGCCAGCTCTACAACAGGGCGGGCTGGAAACACCATATATTTT
CDR3 protein: CASSTTGRAGNTIYF
clone size: -
CDR3 length: 15
D gene: -
J gene: TRBJ1-3
V gene: TRBV18

CDR3 DNA: TGTGCCAGCAGCTTAAACCCGGGACTAAATTTAGCCGGGGAGCTGTTTTTT
CDR3 protein: CASSLNPGLNLAGELFF
clone size: -
CDR3 length: 17
D gene: TRBD2
J gene: TRBJ2-2
V gene: TRBV7-3

CDR3 DNA: TGCGCCAGCAGCTTGGGGCAGGGGGCTCTGGACGAGCAGTACTTC
CDR3 protein: CASSLGQGALDEQYF
clone size: once
CDR3 length: 15
D gene: TRBD1
J gene: TRBJ2-7
V gene: TRBV5-1

CDR3 DNA: TGTGCCAGCTCACCGGGAACGGGAAACACCATATATTTT
CDR3 protein: CASSPGTGNTIYF
clone size: -
CDR3 length: 13
D gene: -
J gene: TRBJ1-3
V gene: TRBV18

CDR3 DNA: TGTGCCATCAGCGTTCGAGAGGGGGCGGAGGGCTACACCTTC
CDR3 protein: CAISVREGAEGYTF
clone size: -
CDR3 length: 14
D gene: TRBD1
J gene: TRBJ1-2
V gene: TRBV10-3

CDR3 DNA: TGTGCCAGCAGCAAGAACCCGACAGGGGGGTACGAGCAGTACTTC
CDR3 protein: CASSKNPTGGYEQYF
clone size: -
CDR3 length: 15
D gene: TRBD1
J gene: TRBJ2-7
V gene: TRBV5-4

CDR3 DNA: TGTGCCACCAGCAGAGGCCAGGGTGGCAATCAGCCCCAGCATTTT
CDR3 protein: CATSRGQGGNQPQHF
clone size: -
CDR3 length: 15
D gene: -
J gene: TRBJ1-5
V gene: TRBV15

CDR3 DNA: TGCGCCAGCGGAGGAGACAGGGGGAACACTGAAGCTTTCTTT
CDR3 protein: CASGGDRGNTEAFF
clone size: few
CDR3 length: 14
D gene: TRBD1
J gene: TRBJ1-1
V gene: TRBV10-1

CDR3 DNA: TGTGCCAGTAGTATAAACCCCTATCGCGCGATGACTTACAATGAGCAGTTCTTC
CDR3 protein: CASSINPYRAMTYNEQFF
clone size: once
CDR3 length: 18
D gene: -
J gene: TRBJ2-1
V gene: TRBV19

CDR3 DNA: TGTGCCAGCACCATGGGACAGCGTCAAGAGACCCAGTACTTC
CDR3 protein: CASTMGQRQETQYF
clone size: -
CDR3 length: 14
D gene: TRBD1
J gene: TRBJ2-5
V gene: TRBV6-1

CDR3 DNA: TGTGCCAGTAGTACAGGGGGAATATACTACGAGCAGTACTTC
CDR3 protein: CASSTGGIYYEQYF
clone size: -
CDR3 length: 14
D gene: TRBD1
J gene: TRBJ2-7
V gene: TRBV19

CDR3 DNA: TGTGCCAGCAGTTACATGCAGGGGAATTCACCCCTCCACTTT
CDR3 protein: CASSYMQGNSPLHF
clone size: -
CDR3 length: 14
D gene: -
J gene: TRBJ1-6
V gene: TRBV6-6

CDR3 DNA: TGTGCCAGCAGCTTTGTCGGGTCCAATCAGCCCCAGCATTTT
CDR3 protein: CASSFVGSNQPQHF
clone size: -
CDR3 length: 14
D gene: -
J gene: TRBJ1-5
V gene: TRBV7-9

CDR3 DNA: TGTGCCAGCAGTCGTTACAGGGGGGACTATGGCTACACCTTC
CDR3 protein: CASSRYRGDYGYTF
clone size: -
CDR3 length: 14
D gene: TRBD1
J gene: TRBJ1-2
V gene: TRBV27

CDR3 DNA: TGTGCCAGCAGCCAAGATCCAGCGGGGGCCCGGGAGACCCAGTACTTC
CDR3 protein: CASSQDPAGARETQYF
clone size: -
CDR3 length: 16
D gene: TRBD2
J gene: TRBJ2-5
V gene: TRBV3-1/TRBV3-2

CDR3 DNA: TGCGCCAGCAGCCCCTCGGACAGCTGGGAAAAACTGTTTTTT
CDR3 protein: CASSPSDSWEKLFF
clone size: -
CDR3 length: 14
D gene: -
J gene: TRBJ1-4
V gene: TRBV5-1

CDR3 DNA: TGTGCCAGCAGCCCTTCGACAGAGAACTATGGCTACACCTTC
CDR3 protein: CASSPSTENYGYTF
clone size: -
CDR3 length: 14
D gene: -
J gene: TRBJ1-2
V gene: TRBV9

CDR3 DNA: TGTGCCAGTAGTTTTCCCTACCAGGAGGGCAATCAGCCCCAGCATTTT
CDR3 protein: CASSFPYQEGNQPQHF
clone size: -
CDR3 length: 16
D gene: -
J gene: TRBJ1-5
V gene: TRBV19

CDR3 DNA: TGTGCCAGCAGCTCCATTACAGGGACGAGGGCAGATACGCAGTATTTT
CDR3 protein: CASSSITGTRADTQYF
clone size: -
CDR3 length: 16
D gene: -
J gene: TRBJ2-3
V gene: TRBV5-6

CDR3 DNA: TGCGCCAGCAGCCTAGGACAGAGCTCCTACGAGCAGTACTTC
CDR3 protein: CASSLGQSSYEQYF
clone size: -
CDR3 length: 14
D gene: -
J gene: TRBJ2-7
V gene: TRBV5-1

CDR3 DNA: TGTGCCAGCAGCCCCACAGGGGGCGGAGAGACCCAGTACTTC
CDR3 protein: CASSPTGGGETQYF
clone size: -
CDR3 length: 14
D gene: TRBD1
J gene: TRBJ2-5
V gene: TRBV3-1/TRBV3-2

CDR3 DNA: TGTGCCAGCTCACGTGACAGGGAAAATTCACCCCTCCACTTT
CDR3 protein: CASSRDRENSPLHF
clone size: once
CDR3 length: 14
D gene: TRBD1
J gene: TRBJ1-6
V gene: TRBV18

CDR3 DNA: TGTGCCAGCATCTTGGACAGGGTACGCAATGAGCAGTTCTTC
CDR3 protein: CASILDRVRNEQFF
clone size: -
CDR3 length: 14
D gene: TRBD1
J gene: TRBJ2-1
V gene: TRBV28

CDR3 DNA: TGTGCCAGCAGTGAGGGACATATCTCTGGAAACACCATATATTTT
CDR3 protein: CASSEGHISGNTIYF
clone size: -
CDR3 length: 15
D gene: -
J gene: TRBJ1-3
V gene: TRBV6-1

CDR3 DNA: TGTGCCAGTAGTATAGATTATGGGGGCGCGGGCTACACCTTC
CDR3 protein: CASSIDYGGAGYTF
clone size: -
CDR3 length: 14
D gene: -
J gene: TRBJ1-2
V gene: TRBV19

CDR3 DNA: TGTGCCAGCACCCCGGGAGCTAACTATGGCTACACCTTC
CDR3 protein: CASTPGANYGYTF
clone size: -
CDR3 length: 13
D gene: -
J gene: TRBJ1-2
V gene: TRBV6-5

CDR3 DNA: TGTGCCAGTAGTATTAGGGAGACAGGGAAGGCTCAAGCTTTCTTT
CDR3 protein: CASSIRETGKAQAFF
clone size: -
CDR3 length: 15
D gene: TRBD1
J gene: TRBJ1-1
V gene: TRBV19

CDR3 DNA: TGTGCCAGTAGTAGACTAGCTTCTTCCACAGATACGCAGTATTTT
CDR3 protein: CASSRLASSTDTQYF
clone size: -
CDR3 length: 15
D gene: TRBD2
J gene: TRBJ2-3
V gene: TRBV19

CDR3 DNA: TGTGCCAGCAGAGACAGGACCGGGGAGCTGTTTTTT
CDR3 protein: CASRDRTGELFF
clone size: -
CDR3 length: 12
D gene: -
J gene: TRBJ2-2
V gene: TRBV3-1/TRBV3-2

CDR3 DNA: TGTGCCAGCAGCCAGAGAGGGGTACTAGCGGCAGATACGCAGTATTTT
CDR3 protein: CASSQRGVLAADTQYF
clone size: -
CDR3 length: 16
D gene: TRBD2
J gene: TRBJ2-3
V gene: TRBV7-2

CDR3 DNA: TGTGCCAGCACCCCGGGGACAGTTAACTATGGCTACACCTTC
CDR3 protein: CASTPGTVNYGYTF
clone size: once
CDR3 length: 14
D gene: TRBD1
J gene: TRBJ1-2
V gene: TRBV6-5

CDR3 DNA: TGTGCCTGGAGTGTCAACAGGGGATTAGGGTATAGCAATCAGCCCCAGCATTTT
CDR3 protein: CAWSVNRGLGYSNQPQHF
clone size: -
CDR3 length: 18
D gene: TRBD1
J gene: TRBJ1-5
V gene: TRBV30

CDR3 DNA: TGTGCCAGCAGTACCCCCATGAACACTGAAGCTTTCTTT
CDR3 protein: CASSTPMNTEAFF
clone size: -
CDR3 length: 13
D gene: -
J gene: TRBJ1-1
V gene: TRBV6-5